This T cell receptor (beta chain) originates from a study of post-analysis software for immune sequencing data. Overall study context: Relapsing-remitting, secondary progressive and progressive-relapsing multiple sclerosis courses were included. Study conclusions and caveats: Controls showed significantly higher normalized Chao1 diversity than did multiple sclerosis patients. When patients were compared with controls, a handful of TRBV segments were more frequent, TRBV5-6, TRBV5-1 and TRBV20-1 among them. Co-batched samples clustered tightly together by F measure.

Germline V gene sequence: CDR1 SGDLS, CDR2 YYNGEE. CDR3 length: 14 amino acids. Prepared libraries of TCR beta cDNA carried unique molecular identifiers. It was from roughly 1 to 10 million T cells that some 470,000 cDNA molecules came. TCRdb re-called the PCR reads with MiXCR, one entry per CDR3 protein. The sample contains approximately 260,000 distinct CDR3 sequences, 30% to 45% of which appear only once. On this clonotype itself: What it binds is unknown. An end of the junction does not agree with germline; a read error may underlie this.

The sequence was obtained from a girl aged 5-17 years with multiple sclerosis. This chain uses TRBV9 with TRBJ2-2; a weak D match, TRBD2 (5 bases). The sequencing input was blood. CDR3 bases: TGTGCCAGTGACCGGGATAGAAACACCGGGGAGCGGTTTTTT. This translates into CASDRDRNTGERFF.